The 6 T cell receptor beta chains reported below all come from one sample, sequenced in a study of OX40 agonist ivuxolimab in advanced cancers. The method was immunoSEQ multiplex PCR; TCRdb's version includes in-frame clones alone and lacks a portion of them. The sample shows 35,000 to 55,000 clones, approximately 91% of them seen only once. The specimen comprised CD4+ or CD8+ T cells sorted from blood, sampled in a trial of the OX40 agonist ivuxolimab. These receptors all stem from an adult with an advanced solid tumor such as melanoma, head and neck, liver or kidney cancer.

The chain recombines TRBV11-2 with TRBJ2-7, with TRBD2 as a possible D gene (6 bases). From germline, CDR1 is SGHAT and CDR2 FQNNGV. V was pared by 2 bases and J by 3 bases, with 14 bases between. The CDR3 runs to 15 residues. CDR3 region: CASSLRRGTNYEQYF. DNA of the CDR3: TGTGCCAGCAGCTTACGTCGGGGGACGAACTACGAGCAGTACTTC.

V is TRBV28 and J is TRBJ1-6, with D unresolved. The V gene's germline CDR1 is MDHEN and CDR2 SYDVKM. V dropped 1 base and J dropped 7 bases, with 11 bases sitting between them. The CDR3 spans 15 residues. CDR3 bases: TGTGCCAGCAGTTTATTCGGGGTTCAAAATTCACCCCTCCACTTT. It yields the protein CASSLFGVQNSPLHF. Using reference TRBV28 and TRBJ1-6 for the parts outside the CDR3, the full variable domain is DVKVTQSSRYLVKRTGEKVFLECVQDMDHENMFWYRQDPGLGLRLIYFSYDVKMKEKGDIPEGYSVSREKKERFSLILESASTNQTSMYLCASSLFGVQNSPLHFGNGTRLTVT.

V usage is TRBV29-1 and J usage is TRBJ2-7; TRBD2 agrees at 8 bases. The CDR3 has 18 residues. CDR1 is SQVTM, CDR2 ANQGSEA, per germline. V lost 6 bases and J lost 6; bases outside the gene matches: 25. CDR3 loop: CSVRHEGRGRLQSSEQYF. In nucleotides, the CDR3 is TGCAGCGTACGGCATGAGGGACGCGGGAGGCTGCAGAGTTCCGAGCAGTACTTC.

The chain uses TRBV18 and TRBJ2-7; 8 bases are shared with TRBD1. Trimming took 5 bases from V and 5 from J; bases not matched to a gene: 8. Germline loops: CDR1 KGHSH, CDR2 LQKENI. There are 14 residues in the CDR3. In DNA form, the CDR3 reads TGTGCCAGCTCAAAAAGGACAGGGAACAACGAGCAGTACTTC. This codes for CASSKRTGNNEQYF.

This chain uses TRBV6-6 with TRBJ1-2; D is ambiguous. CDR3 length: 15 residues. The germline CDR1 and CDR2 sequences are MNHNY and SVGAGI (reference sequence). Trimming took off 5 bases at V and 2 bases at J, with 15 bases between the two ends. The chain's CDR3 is CASSNRAQGNYGYTF. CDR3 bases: TGTGCCAGCAGTAACCGGGCCCAAGGCAACTATGGCTACACCTTC.

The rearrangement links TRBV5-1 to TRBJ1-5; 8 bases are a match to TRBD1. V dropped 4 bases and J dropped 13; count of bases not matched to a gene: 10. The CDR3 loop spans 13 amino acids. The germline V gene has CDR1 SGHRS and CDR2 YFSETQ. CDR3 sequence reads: CASSTEGTGEQHF. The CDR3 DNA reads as TGCGCCAGCAGCACTGAAGGGACAGGCGAACAGCATTTT.